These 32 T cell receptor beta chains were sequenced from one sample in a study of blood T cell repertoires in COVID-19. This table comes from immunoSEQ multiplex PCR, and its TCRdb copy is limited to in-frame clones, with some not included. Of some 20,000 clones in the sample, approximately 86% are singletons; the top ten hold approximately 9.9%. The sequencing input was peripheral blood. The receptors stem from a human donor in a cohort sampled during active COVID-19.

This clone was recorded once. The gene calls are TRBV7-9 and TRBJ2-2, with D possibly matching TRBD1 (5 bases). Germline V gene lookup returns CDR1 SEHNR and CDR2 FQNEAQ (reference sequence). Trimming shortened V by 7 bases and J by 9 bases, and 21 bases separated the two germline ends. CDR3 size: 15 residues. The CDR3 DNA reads TGTGCCAGCACTTCCTTCGCTACAGGCTCGAGGGAGCTGTTTTTT. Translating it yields CASTSFATGSRELFF.

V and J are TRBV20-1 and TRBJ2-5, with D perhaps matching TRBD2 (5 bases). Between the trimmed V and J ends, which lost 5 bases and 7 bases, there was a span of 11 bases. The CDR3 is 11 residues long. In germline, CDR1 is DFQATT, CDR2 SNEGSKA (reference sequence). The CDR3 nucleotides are TGCAGTGCTGTAGGAGAGGGGACCCAGTACTTC. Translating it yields CSAVGEGTQYF.

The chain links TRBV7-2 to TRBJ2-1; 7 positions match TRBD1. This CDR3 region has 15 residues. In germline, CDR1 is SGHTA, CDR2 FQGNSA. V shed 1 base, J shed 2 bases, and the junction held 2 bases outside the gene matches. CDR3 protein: CASSLVGTAYNEQFF. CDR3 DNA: TGTGCCAGCAGCTTAGTAGGGACAGCCTACAATGAGCAGTTCTTC.

CDR3 protein: CASSLPSGLDGNTIYF. The CDR3 DNA reads as TGCGCCAGCAGCTTGCCCTCAGGGCTCGATGGAAACACCATATATTTT. This chain joins TRBV5-1 and TRBJ1-3; tentatively, D is TRBD1 (5 bases). Trimming stripped 1 base from V and 3 bases from J, with 14 bases between. The germline gives CDR1 SGHRS, CDR2 YFSETQ. The CDR3 has 16 residues.

The CDR3 region has the DNA TGTGCCAGCAGCCAAGATACAGGGATGATCTACAATGAGCAGTTCTTC. Protein sequence: CASSQDTGMIYNEQFF. The chain joins TRBV14 to TRBJ2-1, with D tentatively TRBD1 (6 bases). With 0 bases removed from V and 3 bases from J, the gap between germline ends came to 12 bases. Germline CDR1 SGHDN, CDR2 FVKESK. This CDR3 has 16 residues.

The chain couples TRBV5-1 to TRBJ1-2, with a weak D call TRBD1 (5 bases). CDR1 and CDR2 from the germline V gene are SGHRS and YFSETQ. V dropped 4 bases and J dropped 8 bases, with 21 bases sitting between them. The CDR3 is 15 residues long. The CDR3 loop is CASSLGGGSVQGYTF. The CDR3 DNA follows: TGCGCCAGCAGCCTCGGTGGGGGGTCGGTGCAAGGCTACACCTTC.

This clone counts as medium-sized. The CDR3 spells CATSNSDTGELFF. The CDR3 nucleotides read TGTGCCACCAGCAATAGCGACACCGGGGAGCTGTTTTTT. The V and J genes are TRBV15 and TRBJ2-2, with TRBD2 as a possible D gene (5 bases). This CDR3 is 13 amino acids long. The ends were cut back, 4 bases at V and 3 bases at J, with 6 bases in the middle. Per germline, CDR1 LNHNV and CDR2 YYDKDF (reference sequence).

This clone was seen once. The CDR3 coding sequence is TGTGCCAGCAGTTACTCGGGGAGGGGTGCTGAAGCTTTCTTT. It yields the protein CASSYSGRGAEAFF. This chain links TRBV6-5 with TRBJ1-1, with D tentatively TRBD1 (5 bases). Germline V gene sequence: CDR1 MNHEY, CDR2 SVGAGI. The CDR3 totals 14 residues. V was shortened by 0 bases and J by 6 bases, with 11 bases between the two germline ends.

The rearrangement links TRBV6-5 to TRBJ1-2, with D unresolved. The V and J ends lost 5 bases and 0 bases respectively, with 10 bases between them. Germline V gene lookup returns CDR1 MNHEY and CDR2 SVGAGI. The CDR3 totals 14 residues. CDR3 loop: CASSRRPANYGYTF. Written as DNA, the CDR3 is TGTGCCAGCAGTCGCCGCCCGGCTAACTATGGCTACACCTTC.

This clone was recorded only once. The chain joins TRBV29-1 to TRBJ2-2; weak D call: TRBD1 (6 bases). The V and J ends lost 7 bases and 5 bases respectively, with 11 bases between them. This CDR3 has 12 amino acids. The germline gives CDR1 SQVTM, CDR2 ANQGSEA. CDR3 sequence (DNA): TGCAGCGGGACGAGGGGGACCGGGGAGCTGTTTTTT. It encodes CSGTRGTGELFF.

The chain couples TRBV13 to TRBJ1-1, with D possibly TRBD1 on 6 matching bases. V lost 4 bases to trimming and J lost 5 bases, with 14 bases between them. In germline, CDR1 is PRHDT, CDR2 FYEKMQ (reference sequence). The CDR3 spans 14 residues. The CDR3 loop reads CASSSQGLWTEAFF. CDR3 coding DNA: TGTGCCAGCAGCTCGCAGGGGTTGTGGACTGAAGCTTTCTTT.

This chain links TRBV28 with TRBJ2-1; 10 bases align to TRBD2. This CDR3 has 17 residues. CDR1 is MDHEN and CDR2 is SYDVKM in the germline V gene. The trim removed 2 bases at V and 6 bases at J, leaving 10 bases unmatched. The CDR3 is CASSLGGAGGQFNEQFF. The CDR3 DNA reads TGTGCCAGCAGTTTAGGGGGAGCGGGAGGGCAATTCAATGAGCAGTTCTTC.

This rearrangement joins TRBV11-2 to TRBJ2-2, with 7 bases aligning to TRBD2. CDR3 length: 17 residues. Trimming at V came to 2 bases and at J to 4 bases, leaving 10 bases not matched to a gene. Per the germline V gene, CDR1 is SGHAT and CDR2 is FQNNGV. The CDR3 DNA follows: TGTGCCAGCAGCTTACCTCCTTGGCGGGAGCCCACCGGGGAGCTGTTTTTT. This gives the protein CASSLPPWREPTGELFF.

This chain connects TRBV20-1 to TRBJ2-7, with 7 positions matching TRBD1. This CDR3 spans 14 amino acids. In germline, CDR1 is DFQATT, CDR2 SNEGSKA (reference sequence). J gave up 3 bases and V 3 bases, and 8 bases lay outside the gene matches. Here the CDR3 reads CSASGQVPNYEQYF. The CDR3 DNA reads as TGCAGTGCTAGTGGACAGGTACCCAACTACGAGCAGTACTTC.

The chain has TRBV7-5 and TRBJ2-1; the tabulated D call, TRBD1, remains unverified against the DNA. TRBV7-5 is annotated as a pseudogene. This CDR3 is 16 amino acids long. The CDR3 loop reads CVRSFSPLGQGAEQFF. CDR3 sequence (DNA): TGTGTCAGAAGCTTCTCTCCGTTAGGACAGGGGGCTGAGCAGTTCTTC.

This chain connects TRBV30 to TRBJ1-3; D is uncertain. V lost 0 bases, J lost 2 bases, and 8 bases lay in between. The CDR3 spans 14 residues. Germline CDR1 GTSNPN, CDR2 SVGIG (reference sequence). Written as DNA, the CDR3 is TGTGCCTGGAGTGTGGCAGTACCTGGAAACACCATATATTTT. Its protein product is CAWSVAVPGNTIYF.

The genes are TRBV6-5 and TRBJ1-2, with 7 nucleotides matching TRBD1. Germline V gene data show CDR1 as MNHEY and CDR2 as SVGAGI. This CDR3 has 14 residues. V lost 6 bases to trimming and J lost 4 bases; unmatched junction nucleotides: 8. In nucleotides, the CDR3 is TGTGCCAGCAGGACAACAGGGGACCTCTATGGCTACACCTTC. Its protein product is CASRTTGDLYGYTF.

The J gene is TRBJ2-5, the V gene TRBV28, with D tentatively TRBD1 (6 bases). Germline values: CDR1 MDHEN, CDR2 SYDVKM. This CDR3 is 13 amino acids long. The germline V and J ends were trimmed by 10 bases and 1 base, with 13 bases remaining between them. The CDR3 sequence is CATETGIQETQYF. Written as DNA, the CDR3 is TGTGCCACCGAGACAGGAATCCAAGAGACCCAGTACTTC.

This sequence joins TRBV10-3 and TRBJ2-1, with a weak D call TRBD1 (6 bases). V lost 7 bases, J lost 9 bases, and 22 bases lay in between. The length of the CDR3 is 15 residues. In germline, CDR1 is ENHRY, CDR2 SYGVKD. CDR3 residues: CAITSEGMVGGEQFF. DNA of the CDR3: TGTGCCATCACCTCTGAGGGGATGGTAGGGGGTGAGCAGTTCTTC.

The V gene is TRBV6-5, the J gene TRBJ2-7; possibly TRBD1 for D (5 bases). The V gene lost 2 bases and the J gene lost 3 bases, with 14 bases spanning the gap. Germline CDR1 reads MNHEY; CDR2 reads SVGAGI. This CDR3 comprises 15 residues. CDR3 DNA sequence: TGTGCCAGCAGTTACGACGGTGGAAGGGGCTACGAGCAGTACTTC. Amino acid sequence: CASSYDGGRGYEQYF.

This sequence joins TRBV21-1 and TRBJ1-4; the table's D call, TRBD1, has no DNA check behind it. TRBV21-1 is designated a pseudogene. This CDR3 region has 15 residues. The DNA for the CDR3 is TGTGCCAGCAGCAGAGACAGGGGACCTAATGAAAAACTGTTTTTT. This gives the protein CASSRDRGPNEKLFF.

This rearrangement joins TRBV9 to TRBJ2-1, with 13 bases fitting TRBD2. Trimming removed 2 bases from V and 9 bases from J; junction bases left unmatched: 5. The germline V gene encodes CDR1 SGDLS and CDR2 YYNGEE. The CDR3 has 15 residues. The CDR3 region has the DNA TGTGCCAGCAGCGTCCGGACTAGCGGGAGCGGTGAGCAGTTCTTC. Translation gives CASSVRTSGSGEQFF. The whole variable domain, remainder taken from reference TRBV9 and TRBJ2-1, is DSGVTQTPKHLITATGQRVTLRCSPRSGDLSVYWYQQSLDQGLQFLIQYYNGEERAKGNILERFSAQQFPDLHSELNLSSLELGDSALYFCASSVRTSGSGEQFFGPGTRLTVL.

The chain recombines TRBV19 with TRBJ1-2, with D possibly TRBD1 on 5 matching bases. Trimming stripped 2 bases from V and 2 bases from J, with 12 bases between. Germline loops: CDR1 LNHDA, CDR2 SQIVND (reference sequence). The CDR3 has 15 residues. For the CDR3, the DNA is TGTGCCAGTAGTATACCCAGAAGGGGCAACTATGGCTACACCTTC. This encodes CASSIPRRGNYGYTF.

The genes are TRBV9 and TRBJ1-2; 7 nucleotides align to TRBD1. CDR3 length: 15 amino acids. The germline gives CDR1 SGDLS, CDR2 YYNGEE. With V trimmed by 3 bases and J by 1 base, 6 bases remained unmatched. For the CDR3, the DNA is TGTGCCAGCAGCGCCTTGGGACAGATTAACTATGGCTACACCTTC. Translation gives CASSALGQINYGYTF.

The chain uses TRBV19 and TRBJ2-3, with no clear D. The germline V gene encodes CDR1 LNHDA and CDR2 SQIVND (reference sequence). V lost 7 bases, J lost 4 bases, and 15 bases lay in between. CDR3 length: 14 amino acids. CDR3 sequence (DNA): TGTGCCAGTACCCAATACGAGATGCCAGATACGCAGTATTTT. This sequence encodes CASTQYEMPDTQYF.

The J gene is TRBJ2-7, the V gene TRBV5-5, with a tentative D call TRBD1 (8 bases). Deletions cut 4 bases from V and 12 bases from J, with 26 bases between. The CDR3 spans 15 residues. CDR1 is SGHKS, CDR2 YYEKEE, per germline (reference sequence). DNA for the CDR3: TGTGCCAGCAGCCCTTCACAGGGGGTGGGGAGGGAGGCGTACTTC. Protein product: CASSPSQGVGREAYF.

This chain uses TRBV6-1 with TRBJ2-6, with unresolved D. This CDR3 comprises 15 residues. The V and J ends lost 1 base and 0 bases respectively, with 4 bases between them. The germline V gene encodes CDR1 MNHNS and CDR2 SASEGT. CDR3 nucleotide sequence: TGTGCCAGCAGTGAAGACAGCTCTGGGGCCAACGTCCTGACTTTC. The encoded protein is CASSEDSSGANVLTF.

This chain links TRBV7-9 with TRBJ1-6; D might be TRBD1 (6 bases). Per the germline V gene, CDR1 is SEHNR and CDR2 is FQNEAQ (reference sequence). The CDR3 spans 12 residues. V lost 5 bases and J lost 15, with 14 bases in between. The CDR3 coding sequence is TGTGCCAGCAGCCAAGGGGACAATCTCCTCCACTTT. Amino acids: CASSQGDNLLHF. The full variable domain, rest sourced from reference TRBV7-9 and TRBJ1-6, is DTGVSQNPRHKITKRGQNVTFRCDPISEHNRLYWYRQTLGQGPEFLTYFQNEAQLEKSRLLSDRFSAERPKGSFSTLEIQRTEQGDSAMYLCASSQGDNLLHFGNGTRLTVT.

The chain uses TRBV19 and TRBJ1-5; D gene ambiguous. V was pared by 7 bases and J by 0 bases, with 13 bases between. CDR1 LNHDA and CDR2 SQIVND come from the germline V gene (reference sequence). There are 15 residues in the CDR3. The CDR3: CASTLSPNSNQPQHF. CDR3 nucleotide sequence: TGTGCCAGTACCCTATCCCCGAATAGCAATCAGCCCCAGCATTTT.

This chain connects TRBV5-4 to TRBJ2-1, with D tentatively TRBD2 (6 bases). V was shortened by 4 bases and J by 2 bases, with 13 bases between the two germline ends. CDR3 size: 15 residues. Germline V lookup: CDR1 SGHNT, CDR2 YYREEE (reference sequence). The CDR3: CASSGKQRAYNEQFF. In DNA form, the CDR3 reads TGTGCCAGCAGCGGGAAACAGCGGGCCTACAATGAGCAGTTCTTC. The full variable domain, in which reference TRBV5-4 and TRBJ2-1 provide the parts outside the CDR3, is ETGVTQSPTHLIKTRGQQVTLRCSSQSGHNTVSWYQQALGQGPQFIFQYYREEENGRGNFPPRFSGLQFPNYSSELNVNALELDDSALYLCASSGKQRAYNEQFFGPGTRLTVL.

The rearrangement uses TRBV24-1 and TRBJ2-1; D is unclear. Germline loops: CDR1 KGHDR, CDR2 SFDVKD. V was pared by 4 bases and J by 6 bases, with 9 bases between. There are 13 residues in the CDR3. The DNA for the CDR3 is TGTGCCACCAGTGAACCGAGCCCCAATGAGCAGTTCTTC. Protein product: CATSEPSPNEQFF.

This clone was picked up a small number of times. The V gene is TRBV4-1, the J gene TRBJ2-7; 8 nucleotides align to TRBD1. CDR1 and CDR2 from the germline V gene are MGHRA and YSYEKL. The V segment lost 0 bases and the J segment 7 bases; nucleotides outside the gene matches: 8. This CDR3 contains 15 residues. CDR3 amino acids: CASSQDWGTGWEQYF. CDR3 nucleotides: TGCGCCAGCAGCCAAGATTGGGGGACAGGATGGGAGCAGTACTTC.